The 5 T cell receptor beta chains in this list originate from one sample, sequenced in a study of OX40 agonist ivuxolimab in advanced cancers. Library generation was performed with the immunoSEQ multiplex PCR assay. The table comes from immuneACCESS by way of TCRdb, which keeps in-frame sequences with V and J called. Part of the clones is missing from these tables; in studies checked, under half for an unresolved V gene and the rest for unknown reasons. The sample table contains roughly 66,000 clones; only one count was recorded for roughly 80% of them. The ten largest clonotypes hold approximately 1.2% of the sample. The sequences come from CD4+ or CD8+ T cells sorted from blood, collected in a trial of the OX40 agonist ivuxolimab. These receptors all stem from an adult with an advanced solid tumor such as melanoma, head and neck, liver or kidney cancer.

This chain joins TRBV12-2 and TRBJ1-1. TRBV12-2 is a pseudogene locus. CDR3 length: 13 residues. The CDR3 reads CASRLVTGPGAFF. Written as DNA, the CDR3 is TGTGCAAGTCGCTTAGTAACGGGCCCGGGGGCTTTCTTT.

The V call is TRBV19, the J call TRBJ2-3; 11 bases line up with TRBD2. CDR3 length equals 16 residues. V lost 4 bases and J lost 1; bases outside the gene matches: 4. Per the germline V gene, CDR1 is LNHDA and CDR2 is SQIVND (reference sequence). The CDR3 here is CASSKETSGGTDTQYF. CDR3 sequence (DNA): TGTGCCAGTAGTAAGGAGACTAGCGGGGGCACAGATACGCAGTATTTT.

V gene TRBV4-1 combines with J gene TRBJ1-1, with TRBD1 as a possible D gene (5 bases). V was clipped by 5 bases and J by 5 bases, with 24 bases between them. This CDR3 is built from 17 residues. CDR1 is MGHRA, CDR2 YSYEKL, per germline. The CDR3 DNA follows: TGCGCCAGCAGCAAGACGGCTTCTCTCGGGGCGAGGACTGAAGCTTTCTTT. It codes for CASSKTASLGARTEAFF.

The rearrangement joins TRBV6-5 to TRBJ2-1, with 13 bases aligning to TRBD2. Germline V gene data show CDR1 as MNHEY and CDR2 as SVGAGI. The CDR3 contains 15 residues. Germline trimming cut 2 bases from V and 8 bases from J; bases unmatched to any gene: 3. CDR3 coding DNA: TGTGCCAGCAGTTACCGGACTAGCGGGGGCTATGAGCAGTTCTTC. It is translated as CASSYRTSGGYEQFF.

CDR3 DNA: TGTGCCAGCAGCGTGAACCTGAACACTGAAGCTTTCTTT. Translation gives CASSVNLNTEAFF. The chain carries TRBV11-3 and TRBJ1-1; D uncertain. V lost 5 bases, J lost 0 bases, and 7 bases lay in between. The CDR3 covers 13 residues. CDR1 and CDR2 from the germline V gene are SGHNT and YENEEA. The full variable domain, its missing parts supplied by reference TRBV11-3 and TRBJ1-1, is EAGVVQSPRYKIIEKKQPVAFWCNPISGHNTLYWYLQNLGQGPELLIRYENEEAVDDSQLPKDRFSAERLKGVDSTLKIQPAELGDSAVYLCASSVNLNTEAFFGQGTRLTVV.